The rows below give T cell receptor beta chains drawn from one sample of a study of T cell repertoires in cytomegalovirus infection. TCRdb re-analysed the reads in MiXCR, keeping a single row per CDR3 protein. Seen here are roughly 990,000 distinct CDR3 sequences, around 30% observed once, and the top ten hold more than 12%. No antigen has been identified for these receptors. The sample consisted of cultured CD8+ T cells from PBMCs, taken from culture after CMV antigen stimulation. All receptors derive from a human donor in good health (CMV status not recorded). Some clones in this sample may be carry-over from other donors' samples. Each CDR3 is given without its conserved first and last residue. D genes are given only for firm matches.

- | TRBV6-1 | AILRMGPEAPEAF
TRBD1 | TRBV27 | ASSLSGGNSNQPQH
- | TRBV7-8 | ASSFSKGQVYEQY
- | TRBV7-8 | ASSLNAGENTEAF
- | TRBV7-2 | ASSSGRKMENSPLH
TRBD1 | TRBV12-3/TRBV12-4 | ASSFNDRGENIQY
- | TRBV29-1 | SGHLNTEAF
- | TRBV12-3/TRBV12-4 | ASSLAWDGGEQF
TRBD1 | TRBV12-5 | ASGLWTGFGEKLF
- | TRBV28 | ASSGAGGLGQPQH
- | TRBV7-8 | ASGANTEAF
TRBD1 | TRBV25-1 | ASSELIPSGTGATEAF
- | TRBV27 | ASSLFSGNQPQH
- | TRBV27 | VSMGANEQF
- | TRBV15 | ATSRSRRAGETQY
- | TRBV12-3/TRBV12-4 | ASSLGRGITGNTIY
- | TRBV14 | ASSSDRGNTIY
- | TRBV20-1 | SASLGDFVSYEQY
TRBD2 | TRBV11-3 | ASSSSTSGGATDTQY
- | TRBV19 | ASSILGAGGETDTQY
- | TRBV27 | ASSLSSSGNYGYT
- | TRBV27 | ASSSPGVLT
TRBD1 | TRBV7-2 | ASSLPLDRVNTGELF
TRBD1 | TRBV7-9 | ASFLFPPGQGASGELF
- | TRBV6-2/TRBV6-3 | ASSPKPGEKTEAF
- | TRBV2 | ASRPGGWQF
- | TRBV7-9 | ASSVTGLGTGELF
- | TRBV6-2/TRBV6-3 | ASSFVHTDTQY
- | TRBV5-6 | ASRWGNTEAF
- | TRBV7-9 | ASSLLPTHNEQF
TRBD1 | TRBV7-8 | ASSPTQGATDTQY
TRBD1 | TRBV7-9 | ASSLGGQGDDEQY
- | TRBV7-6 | ASSLFEGNYEQY
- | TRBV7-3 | ASSFSSRYNEQF
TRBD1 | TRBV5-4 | ASSHPGQRRPSNYGYT
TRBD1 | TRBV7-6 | ASSRDREGYNEQF
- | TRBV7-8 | ASSPPDEKLF
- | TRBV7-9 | ASSPQGGQPYEQY
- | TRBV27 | ASSPSKGRYSYEQY
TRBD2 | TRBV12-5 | ASGLVAPIAGDSYNEQF
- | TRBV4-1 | ASSQDLGLFYTGELF
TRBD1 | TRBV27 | ASSLQGAPYNEQF
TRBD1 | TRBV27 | ASSWQGDSPLH
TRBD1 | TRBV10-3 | AIRATGENTEAF
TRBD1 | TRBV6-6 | ATVPGGFQETQY
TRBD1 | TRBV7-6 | ASSLAGTGYGELF
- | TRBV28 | ASSSWTDTEAF
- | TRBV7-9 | ASSLGDKPQH
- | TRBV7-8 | ASSYPPGEQF
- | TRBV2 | VSSERGPGSTYSNQPQH
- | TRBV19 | ASSARGGTYNEQF